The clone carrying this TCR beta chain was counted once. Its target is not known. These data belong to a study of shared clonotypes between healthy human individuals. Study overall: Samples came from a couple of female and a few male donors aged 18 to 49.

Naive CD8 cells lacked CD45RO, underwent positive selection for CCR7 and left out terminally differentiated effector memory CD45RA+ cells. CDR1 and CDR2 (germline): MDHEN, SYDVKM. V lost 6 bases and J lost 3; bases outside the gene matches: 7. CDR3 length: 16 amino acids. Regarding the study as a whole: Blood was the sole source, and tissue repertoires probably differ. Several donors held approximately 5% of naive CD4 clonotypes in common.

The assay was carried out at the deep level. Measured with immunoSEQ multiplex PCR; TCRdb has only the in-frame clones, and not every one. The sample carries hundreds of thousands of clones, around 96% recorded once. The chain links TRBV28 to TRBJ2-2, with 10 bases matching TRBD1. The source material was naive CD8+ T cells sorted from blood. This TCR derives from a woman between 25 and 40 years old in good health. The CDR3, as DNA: TGTGCCAGCAGGCACCGGGACAGGGGTTACACCGGGGAGCTGTTTTTT. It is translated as CASRHRDRGYTGELFF.